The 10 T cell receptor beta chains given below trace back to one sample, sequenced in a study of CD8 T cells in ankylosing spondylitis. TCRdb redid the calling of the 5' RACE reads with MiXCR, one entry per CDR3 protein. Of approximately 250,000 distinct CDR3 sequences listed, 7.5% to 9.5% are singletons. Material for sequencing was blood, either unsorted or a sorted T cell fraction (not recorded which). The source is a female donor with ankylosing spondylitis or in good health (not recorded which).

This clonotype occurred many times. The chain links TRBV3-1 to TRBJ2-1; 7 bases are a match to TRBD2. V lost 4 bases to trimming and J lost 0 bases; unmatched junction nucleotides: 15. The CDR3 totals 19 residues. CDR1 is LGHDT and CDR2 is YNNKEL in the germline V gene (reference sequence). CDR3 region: CASSPRSGGGGSSYNEQFF. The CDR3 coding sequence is TGTGCCAGCAGCCCCCGATCCGGTGGGGGGGGGAGCTCCTACAATGAGCAGTTCTTC.

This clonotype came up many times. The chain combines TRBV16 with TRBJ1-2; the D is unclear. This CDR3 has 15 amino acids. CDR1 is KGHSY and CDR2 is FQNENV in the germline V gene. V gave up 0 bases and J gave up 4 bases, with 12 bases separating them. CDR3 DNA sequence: TGTGCCAGCAGCCAATCAGAGGTCCGCTCCTATGGCTACACCTTC. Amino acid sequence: CASSQSEVRSYGYTF.

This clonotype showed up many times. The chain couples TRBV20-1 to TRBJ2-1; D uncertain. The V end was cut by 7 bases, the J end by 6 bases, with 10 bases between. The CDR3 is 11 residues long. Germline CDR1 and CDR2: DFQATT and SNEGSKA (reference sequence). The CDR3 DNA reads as TGCAGTGTGGGATCCCGCAATGAGCAGTTCTTC. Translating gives CSVGSRNEQFF.

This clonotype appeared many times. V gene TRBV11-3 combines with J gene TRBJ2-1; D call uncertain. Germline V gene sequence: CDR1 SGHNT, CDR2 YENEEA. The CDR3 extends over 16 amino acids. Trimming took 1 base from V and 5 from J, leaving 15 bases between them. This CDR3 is CASSLVGRPPDNEQFF. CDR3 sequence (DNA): TGTGCCAGCAGCTTAGTTGGCAGGCCCCCTGACAATGAGCAGTTCTTC.

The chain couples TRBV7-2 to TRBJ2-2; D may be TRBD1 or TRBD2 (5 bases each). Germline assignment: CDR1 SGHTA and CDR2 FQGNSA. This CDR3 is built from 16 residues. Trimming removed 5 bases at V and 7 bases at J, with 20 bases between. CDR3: CASSKRGPLSDGELFF. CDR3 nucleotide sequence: TGTGCCAGCAGCAAGAGGGGTCCTCTTTCGGACGGGGAGCTGTTTTTT.

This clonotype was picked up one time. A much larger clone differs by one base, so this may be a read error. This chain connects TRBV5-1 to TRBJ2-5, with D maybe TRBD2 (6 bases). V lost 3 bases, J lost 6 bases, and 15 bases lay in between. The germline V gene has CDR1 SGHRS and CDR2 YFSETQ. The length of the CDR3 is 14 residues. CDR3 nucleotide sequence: TGCGCCAGCAGCTCGAGTAGCGGTGGAAAGACCCAGTACTTC. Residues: CASSSSSGGKTQYF.

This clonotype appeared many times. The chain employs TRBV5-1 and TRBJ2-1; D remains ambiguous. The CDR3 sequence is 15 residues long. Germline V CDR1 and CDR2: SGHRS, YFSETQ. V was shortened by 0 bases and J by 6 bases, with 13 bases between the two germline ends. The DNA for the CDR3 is TGCGCCAGCAGCTTGGAAGCCACCGGTCGCAATGAGCAGTTCTTC. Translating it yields CASSLEATGRNEQFF.

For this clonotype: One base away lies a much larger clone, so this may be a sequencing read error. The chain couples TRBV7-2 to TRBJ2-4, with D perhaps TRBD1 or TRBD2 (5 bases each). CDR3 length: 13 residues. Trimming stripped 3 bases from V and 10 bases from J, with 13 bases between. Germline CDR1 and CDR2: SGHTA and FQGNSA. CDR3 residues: CASSLGTLGIQYF. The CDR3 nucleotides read TGTGCCAGCAGCTTGGGGACCCTGGGGATTCAGTACTTC.

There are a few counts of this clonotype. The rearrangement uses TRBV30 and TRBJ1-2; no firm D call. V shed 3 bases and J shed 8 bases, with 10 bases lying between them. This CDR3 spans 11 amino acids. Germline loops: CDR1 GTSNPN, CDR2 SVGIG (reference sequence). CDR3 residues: CAWRYGFGYTF. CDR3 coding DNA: TGTGCCTGGAGGTACGGGTTCGGCTACACCTTC.

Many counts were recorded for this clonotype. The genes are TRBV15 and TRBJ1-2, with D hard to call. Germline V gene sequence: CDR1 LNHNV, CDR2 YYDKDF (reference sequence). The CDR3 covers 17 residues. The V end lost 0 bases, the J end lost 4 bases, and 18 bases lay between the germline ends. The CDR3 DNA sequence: TGTGCCACCAGCAGAGATGGGCCAGCCCGTTCGAGCTATGGCTACACCTTC. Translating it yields CATSRDGPARSSYGYTF.